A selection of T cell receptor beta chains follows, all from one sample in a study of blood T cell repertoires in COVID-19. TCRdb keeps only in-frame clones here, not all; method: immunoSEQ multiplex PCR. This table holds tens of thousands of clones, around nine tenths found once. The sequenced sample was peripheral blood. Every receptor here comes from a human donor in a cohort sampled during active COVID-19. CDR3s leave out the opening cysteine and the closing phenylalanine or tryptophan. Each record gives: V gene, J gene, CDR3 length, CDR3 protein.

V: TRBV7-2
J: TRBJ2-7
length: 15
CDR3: ASSYSKLAGAPYEQY

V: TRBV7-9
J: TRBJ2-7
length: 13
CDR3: ASSFVGAWEYEQY

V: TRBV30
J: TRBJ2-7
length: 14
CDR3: AWQKPVRGFSYEQY

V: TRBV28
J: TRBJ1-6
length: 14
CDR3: ASSFKLSSYNSPLH

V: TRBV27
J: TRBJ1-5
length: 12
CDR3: ASSPGQSNQPQH

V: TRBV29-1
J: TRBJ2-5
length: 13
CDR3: SVAPRLAGEETQY

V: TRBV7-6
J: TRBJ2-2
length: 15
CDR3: ASSSSIRAGLGGELF

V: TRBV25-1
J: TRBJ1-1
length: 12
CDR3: ASSGAGMNTEAF

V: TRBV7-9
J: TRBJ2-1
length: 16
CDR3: ASSFYPKSGLPNDEQF

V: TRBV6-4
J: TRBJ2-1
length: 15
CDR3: ASSDQAGAGGPHEQF

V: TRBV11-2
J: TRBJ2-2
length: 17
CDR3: ASSLLPARGRGITGELF

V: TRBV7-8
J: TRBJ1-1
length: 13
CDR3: ASSLSRTGNTEAF

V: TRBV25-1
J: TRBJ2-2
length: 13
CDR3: ASSDAPPGTGELF

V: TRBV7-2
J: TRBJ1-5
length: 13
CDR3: ASSLAGQGNQPQH

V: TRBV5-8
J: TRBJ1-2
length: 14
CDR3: ASRPARWGANYGYT

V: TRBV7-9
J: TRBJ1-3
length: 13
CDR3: ASSPSAGAGNTIY

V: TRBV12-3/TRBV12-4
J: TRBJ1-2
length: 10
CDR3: ASSRGLGGYT

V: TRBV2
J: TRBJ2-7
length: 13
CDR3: ASSRQGTHSYEQY

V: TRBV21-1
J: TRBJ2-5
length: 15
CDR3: ASSAFLARWPLETQY

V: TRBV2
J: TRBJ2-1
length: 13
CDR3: ASSVARQGRNEQF

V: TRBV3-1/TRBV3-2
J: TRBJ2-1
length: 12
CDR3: ASSGKAPGRGQF

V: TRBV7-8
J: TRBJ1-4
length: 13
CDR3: ASSLAGLHNEKLF

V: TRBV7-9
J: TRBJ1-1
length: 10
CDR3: ASSRGGTEAF

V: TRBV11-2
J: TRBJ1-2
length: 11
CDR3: ASSSTGSRGYT

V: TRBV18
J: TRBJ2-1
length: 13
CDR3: ASSPIRVTYNEQF

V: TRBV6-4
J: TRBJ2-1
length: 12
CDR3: ASSDSRVYNEQF

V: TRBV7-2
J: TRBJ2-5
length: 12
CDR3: ASSPGLTRETQY

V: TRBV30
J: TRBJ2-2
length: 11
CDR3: AWSPTSTGELF